This T cell receptor beta chain was profiled in a study of blood T cell repertoires in COVID-19. Germline V gene lookup returns CDR1 SGHVS and CDR2 FNYEAQ. The CDR3 covers 17 residues. The J segment lost 6 bases and the V segment lost 3 bases, leaving 10 bases of the junction unmatched. Some clones are missing from TCRdb's copy, which holds only in-frame ones; the method was immunoSEQ multiplex PCR. Of under 300,000 clones listed, about 85% are singletons. The material sequenced was PBMCs or T cells enriched from blood (not recorded which). The clonotype was recovered from a woman between 50 and 59 years old who had recovered from COVID-19. V and J are TRBV7-6 and TRBJ2-1, with TRBD2 matching over 11 bases. In nucleotides, the CDR3 is TGTGCCAGCAGCTTGGCTGGGGCTAGCGGGGGGTTCAATGAGCAGTTCTTC. This codes for CASSLAGASGGFNEQFF.